The T cell receptor beta chain under discussion was sequenced for a study of siplizumab effects on memory and regulatory T cells. General observations from the study: Siplizumab produced a significant reduction in alloreactive sequences that were traceable to unstimulated CD4+ memory cells.

Only in-frame clones appear in the TCRdb table, and some are missing; sequencing was by immunoSEQ multiplex PCR. Of over 45,000 clones in the sample, around 98% are singletons; the top ten hold about 1%. About this clone itself: Its specificity is not known.

CDR1 is LNHDA, CDR2 SQIVND, per germline (reference sequence). This CDR3 contains 13 residues. With 5 bases removed from V and 8 bases from J, the gap between germline ends came to 15 bases. V and J are TRBV19 and TRBJ1-1; D unclear. The TCR comes from a human donor in good health. Specimen: naive CD8+ T cells sorted from blood. The CDR3 spells CASSSPGLTEAFF. The CDR3 bases are TGTGCCAGTAGTTCCCCGGGTCTGACCGAAGCTTTCTTT.